This note documents a single T cell receptor (beta chain) sequence. The antigen is unknown. The data stem from a study of shared clonotypes between healthy human individuals. Produced via immunoSEQ multiplex PCR; TCRdb's table is partial and in-frame only. The sample yields 1.5 million to 2.5 million clones, about 95% seen once. Naive-designated CD8 cells lacked CD45RO, were positively enriched for CCR7, and omitted terminally differentiated effector memory CD45RA+ cells. Points from the study as a whole: Tissue TCR repertoires likely differ from these blood-only repertoires. Generation probabilities were higher for clonotypes shared across all four sorted-subset donors than for unshared ones. Several donors shared approximately 5% of their naive CD4 clonotypes.

Germline V gives CDR1 SGHNT, CDR2 YENEEA. V was pared by 4 bases and J by 2 bases, with 19 bases between. The CDR3 extends over 17 amino acids. Sequencing was carried out using naive CD8+ T cells sorted from blood. The genes are TRBV11-3 and TRBJ2-3; D may match TRBD1 or TRBD2 (5 bases each). The TCR was taken from a man aged 18 to 29 in good health. The CDR3 sequence: CASSSYRDRDDTDTQYF. The CDR3 DNA follows: TGTGCCAGCAGCTCCTACCGGGACCGGGACGACACAGATACGCAGTATTTT.